This TCR beta chain was identified in a study of beta chain features in type 1 diabetes. Study summary: All samples yielded around 99 million examined sorted cells. Regarding the study as a whole: The naive, central memory and Treg TCRB repertoires looked more alike in patients than they did in healthy donors. In every one of the four CD4+ subsets, TCRB CDR3s were moderately but significantly shorter in Type 1 diabetes patients.

This clone was seen more than once but under ten times. What it binds is not known. As every portion of the isolated RNA was reverse transcribed, the sequencing read expressed TCRB transcripts. For naive, central memory and regulatory T cell samples, reads averaged roughly 3.7 million. Measured with immunoSEQ multiplex PCR; TCRdb has only the in-frame clones, and not every one. This sample has about 390,000 clones, with 9.6% found just once. Input material: central memory CD4+ T cells from blood. The receptor's source is a man aged 25 to 40 with type 1 diabetes.

The CDR3: CASSFGTGGDGYTF. The DNA for the CDR3 is TGTGCCAGCAGCTTCGGGACAGGAGGGGATGGCTACACCTTC. V usage is TRBV11-3 and J usage is TRBJ1-2; the match to TRBD1 covers 8 bases. This CDR3 region has 14 residues. V trimming: 3 bases; J trimming: 6 bases; junction bases outside the gene matches: 6. The germline gives CDR1 SGHNT, CDR2 YENEEA.